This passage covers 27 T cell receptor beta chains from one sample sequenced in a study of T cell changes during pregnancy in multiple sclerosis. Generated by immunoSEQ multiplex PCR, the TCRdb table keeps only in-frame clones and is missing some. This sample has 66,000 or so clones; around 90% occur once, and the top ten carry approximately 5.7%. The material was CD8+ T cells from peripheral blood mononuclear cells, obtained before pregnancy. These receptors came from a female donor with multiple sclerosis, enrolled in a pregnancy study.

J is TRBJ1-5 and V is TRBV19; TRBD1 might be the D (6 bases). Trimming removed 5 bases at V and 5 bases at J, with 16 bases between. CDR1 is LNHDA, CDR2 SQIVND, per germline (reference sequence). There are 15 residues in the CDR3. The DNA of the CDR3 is TGTGCCAGTAGTTGGACAGCTAGACTGCATCAGCCCCAGCATTTT. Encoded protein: CASSWTARLHQPQHF.

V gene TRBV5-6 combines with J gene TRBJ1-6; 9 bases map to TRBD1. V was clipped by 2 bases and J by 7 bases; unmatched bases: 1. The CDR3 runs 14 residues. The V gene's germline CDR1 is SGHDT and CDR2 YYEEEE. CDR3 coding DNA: TGTGCCAGCAGCTTTGGGACAGGGAATTCACCCCTCCACTTT. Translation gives CASSFGTGNSPLHF.

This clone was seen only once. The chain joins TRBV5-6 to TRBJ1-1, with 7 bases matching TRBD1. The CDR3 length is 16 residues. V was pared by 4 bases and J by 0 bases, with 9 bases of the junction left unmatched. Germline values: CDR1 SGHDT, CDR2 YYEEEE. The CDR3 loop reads CASSTDRESMNTEAFF. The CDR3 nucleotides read TGTGCCAGCAGCACCGACAGGGAGAGCATGAACACTGAAGCTTTCTTT.

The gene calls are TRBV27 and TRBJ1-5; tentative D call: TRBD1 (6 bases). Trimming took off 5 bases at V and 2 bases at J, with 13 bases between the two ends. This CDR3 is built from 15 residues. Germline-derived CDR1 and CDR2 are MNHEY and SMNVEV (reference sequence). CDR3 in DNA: TGTGCCAGCAGTGGGGGGGCATCGGGCAATCAGCCCCAGCATTTT. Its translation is CASSGGASGNQPQHF.

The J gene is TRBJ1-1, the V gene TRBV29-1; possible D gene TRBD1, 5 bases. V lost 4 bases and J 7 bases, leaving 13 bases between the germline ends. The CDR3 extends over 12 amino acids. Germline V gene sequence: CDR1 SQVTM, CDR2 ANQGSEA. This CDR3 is CSVVGAPGEAFF. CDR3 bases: TGCAGCGTTGTAGGGGCCCCGGGTGAAGCTTTCTTT.

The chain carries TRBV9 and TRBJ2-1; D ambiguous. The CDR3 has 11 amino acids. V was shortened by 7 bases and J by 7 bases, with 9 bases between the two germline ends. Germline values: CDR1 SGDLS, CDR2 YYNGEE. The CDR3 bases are TGTGCCAGCGCCACGGAGAATGAGCAGTTCTTC. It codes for CASATENEQFF.

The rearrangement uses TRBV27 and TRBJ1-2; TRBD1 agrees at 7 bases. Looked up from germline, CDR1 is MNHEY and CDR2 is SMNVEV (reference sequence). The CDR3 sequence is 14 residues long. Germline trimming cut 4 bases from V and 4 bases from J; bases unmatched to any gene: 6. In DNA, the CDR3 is TGTGCCAGCAGTTCCCTGACAGGGTTCTATGGCTACACCTTC. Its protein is CASSSLTGFYGYTF.

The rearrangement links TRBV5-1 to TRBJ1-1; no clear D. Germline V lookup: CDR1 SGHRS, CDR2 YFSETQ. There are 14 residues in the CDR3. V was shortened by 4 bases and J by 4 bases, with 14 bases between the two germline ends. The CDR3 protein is CASSPRWEGTEAFF. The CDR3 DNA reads TGCGCCAGCAGCCCACGTTGGGAGGGCACTGAAGCTTTCTTT.

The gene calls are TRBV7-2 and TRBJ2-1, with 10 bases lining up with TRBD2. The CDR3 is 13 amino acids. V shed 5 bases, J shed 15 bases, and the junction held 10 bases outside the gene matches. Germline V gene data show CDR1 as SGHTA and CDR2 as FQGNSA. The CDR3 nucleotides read TGTGCCAGCAGCACCGGGGGAGCGGGGGGGCTGTTCTTC. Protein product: CASSTGGAGGLFF.

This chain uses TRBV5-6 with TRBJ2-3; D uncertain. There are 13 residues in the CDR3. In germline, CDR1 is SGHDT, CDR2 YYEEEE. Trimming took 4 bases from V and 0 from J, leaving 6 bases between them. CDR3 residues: CASSPESTDTQYF. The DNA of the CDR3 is TGTGCCAGCAGCCCGGAGAGCACAGATACGCAGTATTTT.

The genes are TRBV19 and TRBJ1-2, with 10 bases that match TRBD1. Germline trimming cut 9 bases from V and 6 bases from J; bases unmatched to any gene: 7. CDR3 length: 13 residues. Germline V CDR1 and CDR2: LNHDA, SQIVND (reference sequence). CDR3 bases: TGTGCCAGCCAGACAGGGGGCCCGAATGGCTACACCTTC. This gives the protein CASQTGGPNGYTF.

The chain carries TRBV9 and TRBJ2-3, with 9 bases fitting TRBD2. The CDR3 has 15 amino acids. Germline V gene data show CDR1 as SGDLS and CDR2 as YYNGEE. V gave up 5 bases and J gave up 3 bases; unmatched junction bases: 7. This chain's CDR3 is CASSRSSGATDTQYF. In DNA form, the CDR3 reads TGTGCCAGCAGTCGCTCTAGCGGGGCGACAGATACGCAGTATTTT.

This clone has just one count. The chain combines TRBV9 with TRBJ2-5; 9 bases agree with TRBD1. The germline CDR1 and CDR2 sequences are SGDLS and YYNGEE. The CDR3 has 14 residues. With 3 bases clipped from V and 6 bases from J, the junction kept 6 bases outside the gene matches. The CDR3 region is CASSEGQGMKTQYF. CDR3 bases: TGTGCCAGCAGCGAAGGACAGGGGATGAAGACCCAGTACTTC.

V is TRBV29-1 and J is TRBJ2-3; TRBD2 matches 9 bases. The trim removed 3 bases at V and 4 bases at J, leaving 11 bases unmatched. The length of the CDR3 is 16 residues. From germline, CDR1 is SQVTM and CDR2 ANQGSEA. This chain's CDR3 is CSVEVFGRGGADTQYF. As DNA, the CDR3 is TGCAGCGTTGAGGTTTTCGGGCGGGGGGGCGCAGATACGCAGTATTTT.

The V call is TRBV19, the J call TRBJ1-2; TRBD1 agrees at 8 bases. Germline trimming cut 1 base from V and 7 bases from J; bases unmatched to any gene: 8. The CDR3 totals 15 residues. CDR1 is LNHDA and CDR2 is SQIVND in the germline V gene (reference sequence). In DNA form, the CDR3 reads TGTGCCAGTAGTATAGCCGTCGGGACAGGCAGTGGCTACACCTTC. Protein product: CASSIAVGTGSGYTF.

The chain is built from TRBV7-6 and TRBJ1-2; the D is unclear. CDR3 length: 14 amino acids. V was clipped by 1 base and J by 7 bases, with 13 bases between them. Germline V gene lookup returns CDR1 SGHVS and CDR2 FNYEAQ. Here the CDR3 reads CASSLVAVASGYTF. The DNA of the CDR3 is TGTGCCAGCAGCTTAGTGGCAGTCGCATCTGGCTACACCTTC.

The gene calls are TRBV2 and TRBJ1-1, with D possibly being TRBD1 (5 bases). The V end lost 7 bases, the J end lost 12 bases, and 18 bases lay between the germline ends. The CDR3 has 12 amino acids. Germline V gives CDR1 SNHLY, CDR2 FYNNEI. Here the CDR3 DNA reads TGTGCCAGCAACGTCAGGGCATCCCTACCTTTCTTT. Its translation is CASNVRASLPFF. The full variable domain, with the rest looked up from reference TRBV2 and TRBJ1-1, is EPEVTQTPSHQVTQMGQEVILRCVPISNHLYFYWYRQILGQKVEFLVSFYNNEISEKSEIFDDQFSVERPDGSNFTLKIRSTKLEDSAMYFCASNVRASLPFFGQGTRLTVV.

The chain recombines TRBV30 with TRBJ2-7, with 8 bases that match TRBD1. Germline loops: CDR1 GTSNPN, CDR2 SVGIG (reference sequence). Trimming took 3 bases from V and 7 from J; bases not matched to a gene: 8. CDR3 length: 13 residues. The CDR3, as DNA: TGTGCCTGGAGCGGACAGGGTTTGGGGGAGCAGTACTTC. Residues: CAWSGQGLGEQYF.

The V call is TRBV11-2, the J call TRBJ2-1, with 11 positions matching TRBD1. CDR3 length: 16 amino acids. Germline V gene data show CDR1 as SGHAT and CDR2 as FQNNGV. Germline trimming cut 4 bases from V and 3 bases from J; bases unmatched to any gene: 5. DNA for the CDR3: TGTGCCAGCAGCTACCCGGGACAGGGGGACTACAATGAGCAGTTCTTC. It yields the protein CASSYPGQGDYNEQFF.

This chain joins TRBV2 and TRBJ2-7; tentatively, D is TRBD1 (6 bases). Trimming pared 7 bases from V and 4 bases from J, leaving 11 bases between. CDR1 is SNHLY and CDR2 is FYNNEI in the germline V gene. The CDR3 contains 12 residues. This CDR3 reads CASMVRGYEQYF. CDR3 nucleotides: TGTGCCAGCATGGTCAGGGGATACGAGCAGTACTTC.

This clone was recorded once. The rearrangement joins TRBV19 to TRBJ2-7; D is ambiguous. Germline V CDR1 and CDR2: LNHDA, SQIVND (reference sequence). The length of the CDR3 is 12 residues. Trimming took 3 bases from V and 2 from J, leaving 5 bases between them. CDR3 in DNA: TGTGCCAGTAGTATCGGTACCTACGAGCAGTACTTC. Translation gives CASSIGTYEQYF.

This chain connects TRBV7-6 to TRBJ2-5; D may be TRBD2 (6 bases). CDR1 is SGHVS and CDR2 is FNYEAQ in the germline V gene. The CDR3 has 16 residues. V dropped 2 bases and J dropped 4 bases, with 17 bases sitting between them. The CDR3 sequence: CASSLSGGGLGETQYF. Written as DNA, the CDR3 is TGTGCCAGCAGCTTATCTGGTGGGGGGTTAGGAGAGACCCAGTACTTC.

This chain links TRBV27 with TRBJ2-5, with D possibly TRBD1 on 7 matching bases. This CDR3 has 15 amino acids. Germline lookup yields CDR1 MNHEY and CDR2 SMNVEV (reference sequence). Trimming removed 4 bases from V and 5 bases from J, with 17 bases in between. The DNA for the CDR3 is TGTGCCAGCAGTTCGCGGGACAGCAACAGGGAGACCCAGTACTTC. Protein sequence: CASSSRDSNRETQYF.

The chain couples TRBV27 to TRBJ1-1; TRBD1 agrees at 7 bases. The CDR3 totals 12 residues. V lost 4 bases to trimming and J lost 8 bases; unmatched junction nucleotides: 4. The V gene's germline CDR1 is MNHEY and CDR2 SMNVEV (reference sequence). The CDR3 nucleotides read TGTGCCAGCAGTTCGTCGACAGGGGAAGCTTTCTTT. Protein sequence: CASSSSTGEAFF.

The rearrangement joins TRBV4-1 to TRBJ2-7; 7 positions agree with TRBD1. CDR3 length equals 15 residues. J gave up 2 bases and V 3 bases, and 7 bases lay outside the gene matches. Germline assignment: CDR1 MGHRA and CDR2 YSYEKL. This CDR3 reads CASSQRQGPAYEQYF. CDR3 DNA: TGCGCCAGCAGCCAGCGACAGGGACCAGCCTACGAGCAGTACTTC.

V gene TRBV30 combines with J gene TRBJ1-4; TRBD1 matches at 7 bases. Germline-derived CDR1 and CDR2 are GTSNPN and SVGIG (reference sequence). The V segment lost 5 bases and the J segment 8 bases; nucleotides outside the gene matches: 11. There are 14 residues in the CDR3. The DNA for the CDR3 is TGTGCCTGGGCCAACAGGGGCGAAGTGGAAAAACTGTTTTTT. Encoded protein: CAWANRGEVEKLFF. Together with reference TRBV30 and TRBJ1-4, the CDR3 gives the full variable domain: SQTIHQWPATLVQPVGSPLSLECTVEGTSNPNLYWYRQAAGRGLQLLFYSVGIGQISSEVPQNLSASRPQDRQFILSSKKLLLSDSGFYLCAWANRGEVEKLFFGSGTQLSVL.

The CDR3 region is CASSDREALYNEQFF. As DNA, the CDR3 is TGTGCCAGCAGTGACAGGGAGGCACTCTACAATGAGCAGTTCTTC. The chain couples TRBV6-4 to TRBJ2-1; a weak D match, TRBD2 (6 bases). The CDR3 totals 15 residues. V was clipped by 2 bases and J by 3 bases, with 11 bases between them. The germline CDR1 and CDR2 sequences are MRHNA and SNTAGT.